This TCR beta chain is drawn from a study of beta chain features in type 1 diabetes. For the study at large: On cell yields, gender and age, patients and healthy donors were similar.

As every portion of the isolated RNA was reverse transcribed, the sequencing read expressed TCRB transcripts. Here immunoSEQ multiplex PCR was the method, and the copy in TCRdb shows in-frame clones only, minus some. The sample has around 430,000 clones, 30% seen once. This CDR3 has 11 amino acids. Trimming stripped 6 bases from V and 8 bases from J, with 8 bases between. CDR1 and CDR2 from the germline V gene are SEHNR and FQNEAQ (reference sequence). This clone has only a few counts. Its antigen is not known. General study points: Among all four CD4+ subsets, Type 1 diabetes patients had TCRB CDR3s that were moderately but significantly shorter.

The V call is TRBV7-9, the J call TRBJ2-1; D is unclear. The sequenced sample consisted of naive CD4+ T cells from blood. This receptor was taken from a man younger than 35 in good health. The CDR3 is CASRLWDEQFF. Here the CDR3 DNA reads TGTGCCAGCAGGCTGTGGGATGAGCAGTTCTTC. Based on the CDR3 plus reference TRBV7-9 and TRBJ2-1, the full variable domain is DTGVSQNPRHKITKRGQNVTFRCDPISEHNRLYWYRQTLGQGPEFLTYFQNEAQLEKSRLLSDRFSAERPKGSFSTLEIQRTEQGDSAMYLCASRLWDEQFFGPGTRLTVL.